The TCR beta chain described here comes from a study of T cell repertoires in cytomegalovirus infection. Study-wide context: Recently identified HLA-C-restricted CMV epitopes were used, and well-studied HLA-B-restricted CMV epitopes were used as well. Study observations and caveats: The study identified carriers of CMV plus the relevant HLA from cumulative public TCR beta family frequency.

TCRdb reprocessed the reads with MiXCR, giving one entry per CDR3 protein. The sample holds 110,000 or so distinct CDR3 sequences; about 30% are singletons and the top ten take about 81%. V shed 5 bases and J shed 3 bases, with 14 bases lying between them. CDR1 and CDR2 (germline): SGHVS, FQNEAQ. CDR3 length: 14 amino acids. This clonotype was found many times. The antigen is undetermined. The source of this sequence is a human donor in good health (CMV status not recorded). Some clones in this sample may be carry-over from other donors' samples. This material consisted of CD8+ T cells from cultured PBMCs, taken from culture after CMV antigen stimulation. The chain is built from TRBV7-8 and TRBJ2-7; perhaps TRBD2 as D (6 bases). CDR3 DNA sequence: TGTGCCAGCAGCCCCGGGGGTCCGGGCTACGAGCAGTACTTC. It codes for CASSPGGPGYEQYF.